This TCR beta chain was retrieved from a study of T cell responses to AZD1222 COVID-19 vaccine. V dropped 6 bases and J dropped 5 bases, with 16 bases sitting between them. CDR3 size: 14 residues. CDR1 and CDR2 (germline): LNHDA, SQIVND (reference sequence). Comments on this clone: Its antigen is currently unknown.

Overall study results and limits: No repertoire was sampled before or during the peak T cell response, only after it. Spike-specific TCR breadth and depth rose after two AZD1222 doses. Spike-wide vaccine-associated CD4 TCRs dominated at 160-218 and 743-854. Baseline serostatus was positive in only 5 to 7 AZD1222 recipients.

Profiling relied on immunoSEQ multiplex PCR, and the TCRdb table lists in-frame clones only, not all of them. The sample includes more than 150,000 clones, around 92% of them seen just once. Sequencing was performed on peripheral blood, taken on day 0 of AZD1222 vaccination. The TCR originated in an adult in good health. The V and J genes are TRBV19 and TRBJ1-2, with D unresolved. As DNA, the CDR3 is TGTGCCAGTAGCCAAAAGGCGATTGGATATGGCTACACCTTC. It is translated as CASSQKAIGYGYTF.